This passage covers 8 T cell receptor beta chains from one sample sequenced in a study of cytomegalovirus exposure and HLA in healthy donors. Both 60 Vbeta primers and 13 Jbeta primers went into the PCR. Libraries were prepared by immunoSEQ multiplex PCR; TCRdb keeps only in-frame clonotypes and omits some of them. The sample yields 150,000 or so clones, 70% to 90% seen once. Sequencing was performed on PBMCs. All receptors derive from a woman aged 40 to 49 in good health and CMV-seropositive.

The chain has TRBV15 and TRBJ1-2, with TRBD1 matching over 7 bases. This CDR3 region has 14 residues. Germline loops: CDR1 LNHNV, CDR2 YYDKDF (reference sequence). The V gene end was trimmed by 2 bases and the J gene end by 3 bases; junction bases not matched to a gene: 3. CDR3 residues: CATSRITGDYGYTF. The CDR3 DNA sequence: TGTGCCACCAGCAGAATAACAGGGGACTATGGCTACACCTTC.

CDR3 DNA sequence: TGTGCCAGCAGTCGGATGACTAGCTCGGGAGGGGATACGCAGTATTTT. Amino acids: CASSRMTSSGGDTQYF. The chain uses TRBV28 and TRBJ2-3; 8 nucleotides align to TRBD2. The CDR3 loop spans 16 amino acids. J gave up 6 bases and V 5 bases, and 13 bases lay outside the gene matches. CDR1 is MDHEN and CDR2 is SYDVKM in the germline V gene.

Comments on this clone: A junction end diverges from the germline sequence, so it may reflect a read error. Here the CDR3 reads CSVEVGMNTKAFF. The CDR3 nucleotides are TGCAGCGTTGAAGTAGGTATGAACACTAAAGCTTTCTTT. The chain links TRBV29-1 to TRBJ1-1; no firm D call. Germline CDR1 reads SQVTM; CDR2 reads ANQGSEA. This CDR3 is 13 amino acids long.

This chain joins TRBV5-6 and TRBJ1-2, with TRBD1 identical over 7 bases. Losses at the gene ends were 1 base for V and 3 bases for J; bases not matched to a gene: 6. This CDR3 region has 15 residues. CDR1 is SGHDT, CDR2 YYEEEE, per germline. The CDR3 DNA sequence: TGTGCCAGCAGCTTGTACACAGGGGCCCACTATGGCTACACCTTC. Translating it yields CASSLYTGAHYGYTF.

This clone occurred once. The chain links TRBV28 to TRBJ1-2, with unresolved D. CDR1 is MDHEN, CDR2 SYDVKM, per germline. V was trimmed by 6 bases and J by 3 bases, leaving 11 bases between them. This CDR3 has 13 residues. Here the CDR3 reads CASRGRQDYGYTF. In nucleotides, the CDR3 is TGTGCCAGCAGGGGGAGGCAGGACTATGGCTACACCTTC.

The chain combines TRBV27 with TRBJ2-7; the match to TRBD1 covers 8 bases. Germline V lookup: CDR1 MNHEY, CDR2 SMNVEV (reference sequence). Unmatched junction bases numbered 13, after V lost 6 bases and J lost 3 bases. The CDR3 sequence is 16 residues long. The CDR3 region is CASSLIGQGGIYEQYF. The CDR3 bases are TGTGCCAGCAGCTTGATCGGACAGGGCGGGATCTACGAGCAGTACTTC.

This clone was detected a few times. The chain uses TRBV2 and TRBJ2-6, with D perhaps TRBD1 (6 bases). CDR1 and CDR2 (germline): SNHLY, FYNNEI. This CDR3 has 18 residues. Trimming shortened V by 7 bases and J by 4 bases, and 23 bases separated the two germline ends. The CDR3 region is CASTRTVTIGSGANVLTF. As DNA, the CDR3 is TGTGCCAGCACCCGGACAGTCACAATCGGATCAGGGGCCAACGTCCTGACTTTC.

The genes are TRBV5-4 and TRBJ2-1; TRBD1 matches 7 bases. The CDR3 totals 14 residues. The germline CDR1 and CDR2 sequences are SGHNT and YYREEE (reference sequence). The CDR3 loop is CAFAEGASYNEQFF. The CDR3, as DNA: TGTGCTTTTGCCGAGGGGGCGTCCTACAATGAGCAGTTCTTC.